These 27 T cell receptor beta chains were sequenced from one sample in a study of blood T cell repertoires in COVID-19. The table came from immunoSEQ multiplex PCR; TCRdb's copy has only in-frame clones and leaves some out. Counted here are 60,000 to 85,000 clones, 89% occurring once; the ten biggest clones make up about 5%. Sequencing was carried out using peripheral blood. Receptors originate from a woman aged 45-60 years with active COVID-19.

The chain recombines TRBV5-1 with TRBJ1-1; D not resolved. CDR3 length equals 13 residues. Trimming removed 2 bases from V and 1 base from J, with 6 bases in between. Germline V gives CDR1 SGHRS, CDR2 YFSETQ. The CDR3, as DNA: TGCGCCAGCAGCTTTACAAGGAACACTGAAGCTTTCTTT. Its translation is CASSFTRNTEAFF.

V is TRBV7-9 and J is TRBJ2-3; TRBD2 matches 10 bases. Losses at the gene ends were 3 bases for V and 6 bases for J; bases not matched to a gene: 6. The CDR3 sequence is 15 residues long. CDR1 is SEHNR and CDR2 is FQNEAQ in the germline V gene (reference sequence). CDR3 DNA sequence: TGTGCCAGCAGCTTCGCTAGCGGGAGTAAGGATACGCAGTATTTT. Amino acid sequence: CASSFASGSKDTQYF.

This clone turned up a few times. The chain uses TRBV30 and TRBJ1-5; D possibly corresponds to TRBD1 (5 bases). The germline CDR1 and CDR2 sequences are GTSNPN and SVGIG (reference sequence). V was cut by 5 bases and J by 4 bases, with 12 bases left in between. CDR3 size: 13 residues. The CDR3 protein is CAWASGENQPQHF. The CDR3 coding sequence is TGTGCCTGGGCCTCGGGGGAGAATCAGCCCCAGCATTTT.

The chain has TRBV12-3 or TRBV12-4 and TRBJ1-2; D is ambiguous. CDR3 length: 12 amino acids. The V and J ends lost 5 bases and 3 bases respectively, with 7 bases between them. The CDR3 DNA sequence: TGTGCCAGCAGTAGAGTGGACTATGGCTACACCTTC. Encoded protein: CASSRVDYGYTF.

This chain uses TRBV3-1 (or the pseudogene TRBV3-2) with TRBJ1-5, with D perhaps matching TRBD1 (5 bases). Deletions cut 0 bases from V and 1 base from J, with 13 bases between. Germline-derived CDR1 and CDR2 are LGHDT and YNNKEL (reference sequence). CDR3 length: 17 amino acids. The CDR3 DNA reads TGTGCCAGCAGCCAAGATTCGGGGGGGGAGAGCAATCAGCCCCAGCATTTT. It is translated as CASSQDSGGESNQPQHF.

The J gene is TRBJ1-1, the V gene TRBV19; D is uncertain. The CDR3 spans 16 residues. Trimming left V 3 bases short and J 0 bases short, with 14 bases between. Germline lookup yields CDR1 LNHDA and CDR2 SQIVND (reference sequence). The CDR3 bases are TGTGCCAGTAGTATTATTCGGCTGGGCATGAACACTGAAGCTTTCTTT. It yields the protein CASSIIRLGMNTEAFF.

This chain joins TRBV9 and TRBJ2-5; 8 bases line up with TRBD1. V was clipped by 3 bases and J by 5 bases; unmatched bases: 6. Germline V gives CDR1 SGDLS, CDR2 YYNGEE. The CDR3 has 14 residues. CDR3 bases: TGTGCCAGCAGCGCAGGACAGGGTTCGGAGACCCAGTACTTC. Its protein product is CASSAGQGSETQYF.

A few counts support this clone. V gene TRBV6-6 combines with J gene TRBJ1-1; TRBD1 aligns across 7 bases. CDR1 and CDR2 (germline): MNHNY, SVGAGI (reference sequence). This CDR3 has 13 amino acids. J gave up 5 bases and V 9 bases, and 9 bases lay outside the gene matches. For the CDR3, the DNA is TGTGCCAGTAATACAGGGGTAGGGACTGAAGCTTTCTTT. Amino acids: CASNTGVGTEAFF.

This CDR3 is CASSKERYRSSSYNEQFF. CDR3 DNA: TGTGCCAGCAGCAAAGAAAGGTACCGGTCTAGCTCCTACAATGAGCAGTTCTTC. The rearrangement uses TRBV21-1 and TRBJ2-1; the table calls TRBD2, which could not be checked here. TRBV21-1 is tagged as a pseudogene. The CDR3 is made up of 18 amino acids.

CDR3 loop: CASSYPGTSGRGGSYNEQFF. The CDR3 region has the DNA TGTGCCAGCAGTTATCCCGGGACTAGCGGGAGGGGGGGGTCCTACAATGAGCAGTTCTTC. The V and J genes are TRBV6-2 or TRBV6-3 and TRBJ2-1; 16 bases align to TRBD2. Germline CDR1 reads MNHEY; CDR2 reads SVGEGT. The trim removed 3 bases at V and 1 base at J, leaving 9 bases unmatched. The length of the CDR3 is 20 residues.

V usage is TRBV5-8 and J usage is TRBJ2-1, with D perhaps matching TRBD2 (6 bases). In germline, CDR1 is SGHTS, CDR2 YDEGEE. Trimming removed 1 base at V and 16 bases at J, with 12 bases between. The length of the CDR3 is 11 residues. CDR3 nucleotides: TGTGCCAGCAGCTTGCCGGGAGAGGCCTTCTTC. Translated, it gives CASSLPGEAFF.

The V call is TRBV30, the J call TRBJ1-2; D might be TRBD1 (6 bases). V was clipped by 5 bases and J by 8 bases, with 12 bases between them. This CDR3 region has 11 residues. The V gene's germline CDR1 is GTSNPN and CDR2 SVGIG (reference sequence). CDR3 in amino acids: CAWRPTGGYTF. CDR3 in DNA: TGTGCCTGGCGGCCCACAGGGGGCTACACCTTC.

V and J are TRBV7-2 and TRBJ1-2, with 9 bases fitting TRBD1. From germline, CDR1 is SGHTA and CDR2 FQGNSA. There are 15 residues in the CDR3. J gave up 3 bases and V 3 bases, and 5 bases lay outside the gene matches. The CDR3 protein is CASSFDRGFYYGYTF. DNA of the CDR3: TGTGCCAGCAGCTTTGACAGGGGGTTTTACTATGGCTACACCTTC.

The rearrangement joins TRBV6-2 or TRBV6-3 to TRBJ2-3; D is undetermined. The length of the CDR3 is 11 residues. The ends were cut back, 2 bases at V and 7 bases at J, with 4 bases in the middle. The germline V gene has CDR1 MNHEY and CDR2 SVGEGT. The CDR3 reads CASSYENTQYF. CDR3 in DNA: TGTGCCAGCAGTTACGAGAATACGCAGTATTTT.

CDR3: CASSLRGSANTGELFF. CDR3 DNA sequence: TGTGCCAGCAGCTTACGTGGCAGCGCGAACACCGGGGAGCTGTTTTTT. The chain carries TRBV11-2 and TRBJ2-2; no definite D call. The V and J ends lost 2 bases and 0 bases respectively, with 10 bases between them. Germline V gene lookup returns CDR1 SGHAT and CDR2 FQNNGV. The CDR3 is 16 amino acids.

This chain joins TRBV7-9 and TRBJ2-1; possibly TRBD2 for D (5 bases). Germline loops: CDR1 SEHNR, CDR2 FQNEAQ (reference sequence). CDR3 length equals 17 residues. With 0 bases removed from V and 0 bases from J, the gap between germline ends came to 12 bases. The CDR3 protein is CASSLAGEARSYNEQFF. The CDR3 nucleotides are TGTGCCAGCAGCTTAGCCGGGGAAGCCCGCTCCTACAATGAGCAGTTCTTC.

The rearrangement joins TRBV19 to TRBJ1-6, with D unresolved. Trimming took 5 bases from V and 7 from J, leaving 12 bases between them. The germline V gene has CDR1 LNHDA and CDR2 SQIVND (reference sequence). The CDR3 contains 14 residues. The CDR3 DNA reads as TGTGCCAGTAGTTTGCCCGGGAAGAATTCACCCCTCCACTTT. It yields the protein CASSLPGKNSPLHF.

This clone has a single count. The gene calls are TRBV5-1 and TRBJ1-2; D is perhaps TRBD1 (5 bases). Germline CDR1 and CDR2: SGHRS and YFSETQ. This CDR3 comprises 15 residues. V was clipped by 0 bases and J by 1 base, with 10 bases between them. The CDR3 loop is CASSLADTFNYGYTF. As DNA, the CDR3 is TGCGCCAGCAGCTTGGCGGACACCTTTAACTATGGCTACACCTTC.

This clone was counted once. DNA of the CDR3: TGCGCCAGCAGCTCCGAGAGCGGATCCTACAATGAGCAGTTCTTC. Its protein product is CASSSESGSYNEQFF. V gene TRBV5-1 combines with J gene TRBJ2-1; perhaps TRBD2 as D (5 bases). V shed 3 bases and J shed 1 base, with 11 bases lying between them. Germline V CDR1 and CDR2: SGHRS, YFSETQ. CDR3 size: 15 residues.

CDR3 protein: CASSQGQSQETQYF. CDR3 bases: TGTGCCAGCAGCCAAGGGCAGTCACAAGAGACCCAGTACTTC. J is TRBJ2-5 and V is TRBV3-1 (or the pseudogene TRBV3-2); D is uncertain. Germline V gene data show CDR1 as LGHDT and CDR2 as YNNKEL (reference sequence). The V gene lost 1 base and the J gene lost 2 bases, with 8 bases spanning the gap. CDR3 size: 14 residues.

The chain recombines TRBV7-8 with TRBJ1-5; 8 bases align to TRBD1. CDR3 size: 18 residues. Germline-derived CDR1 and CDR2 are SGHVS and FQNEAQ. Unmatched junction bases numbered 16, after V lost 2 bases and J lost 7 bases. The CDR3 loop reads CASSLLLDRAFVNQPQHF. The CDR3 DNA is TGTGCCAGCAGCTTACTCCTGGACAGGGCATTCGTTAACCAGCCCCAGCATTTT.

The chain combines TRBV20-1 with TRBJ2-5; D is perhaps TRBD2 (6 bases). Trimming took 3 bases from V and 3 from J, leaving 11 bases between them. Germline loops: CDR1 DFQATT, CDR2 SNEGSKA (reference sequence). This CDR3 has 13 amino acids. For the CDR3, the DNA is TGCAGTGCTAGTCCGGGAGTGGAAGAGACCCAGTACTTC. The encoded protein is CSASPGVEETQYF.

The chain employs TRBV5-1 and TRBJ2-7; 7 bases are a match to TRBD1. Germline V gives CDR1 SGHRS, CDR2 YFSETQ. V lost 4 bases and J lost 3; bases outside the gene matches: 10. The CDR3 consists of 15 residues. The CDR3 loop reads CASSPKDRTDYEQYF. CDR3 sequence (DNA): TGCGCCAGCAGCCCAAAGGACAGGACCGACTACGAGCAGTACTTC.

This chain uses TRBV6-5 with TRBJ1-1, with D perhaps matching TRBD1 (5 bases). CDR3 length equals 15 residues. Trimming removed 1 base at V and 0 bases at J, with 9 bases between. Germline V gene lookup returns CDR1 MNHEY and CDR2 SVGAGI. The CDR3 spells CASSYYGGMNTEAFF. In DNA form, the CDR3 reads TGTGCCAGCAGTTACTACGGGGGTATGAACACTGAAGCTTTCTTT.

The chain has TRBV7-3 and TRBJ2-1; maybe TRBD1 (6 bases). CDR3 length equals 15 residues. V lost 3 bases, J lost 5 bases, and 14 bases lay in between. Germline CDR1 is SGHTA and CDR2 is FQGTGA. The CDR3 DNA reads TGTGCCAGCAGCTTGGACAGCGGTATAAACAATGAGCAGTTCTTC. It yields the protein CASSLDSGINNEQFF.

The chain has TRBV5-6 and TRBJ2-5; D call uncertain. CDR1 and CDR2 from the germline V gene are SGHDT and YYEEEE. The CDR3 has 13 residues. Trimming shortened V by 0 bases and J by 5 bases, and 8 bases separated the two germline ends. This CDR3 is CASSLVSVETQYF. In DNA, the CDR3 is TGTGCCAGCAGCTTGGTTTCAGTGGAGACCCAGTACTTC. Full variable domain (rest looked up from reference TRBV5-6 and TRBJ2-5): DAGVTQSPTHLIKTRGQQVTLRCSPKSGHDTVSWYQQALGQGPQFIFQYYEEEERQRGNFPDRFSGHQFPNYSSELNVNALLLGDSALYLCASSLVSVETQYFGPGTRLLVL.

The chain recombines TRBV28 with TRBJ1-2, with TRBD1 as a possible D gene (6 bases). V was cut by 9 bases and J by 0 bases, with 17 bases left in between. The CDR3 extends over 15 amino acids. CDR1 is MDHEN and CDR2 is SYDVKM in the germline V gene. The chain's CDR3 is CASKGTPLPNYGYTF. CDR3 sequence (DNA): TGTGCCAGTAAGGGGACACCTCTCCCTAACTATGGCTACACCTTC.